These 7 T cell receptor beta chains came from one sample sequenced in a study of persistence of HIV-infected CD4 T cells (dated by TCRdb to 2018 to 2021). Antigens of these TCRs are unknown. The immunoSEQ hsTCRB assay version 4, run in survey mode, was used to sequence TCRbeta repertoires from genomic DNA. TCRdb stores this immuneACCESS table with in-frame sequences only. Part of the clones is absent; in the studies checked, under half of the shortfall reflects unresolved V genes, and no reason is known for the rest. The sample data list a few thousand clones, and about 61% of these were observed just once. The ten largest make up less than 40% of the sample. In light of the paper, this sample's treatment or condition label describes: suppressive antiretroviral therapy. Lysates of CMV-infected fibroblasts at roughly 10 ug/mL were used to stimulate the cells. Responding CD4+ T cells were sorted by upregulation of both CD40 ligand and CD69.

The input for sequencing was CD4+ T cells sorted from PBMCs after approximately 20-hour stimulation, taken from a patient who received antiretroviral therapy. What this sample's cell subset or site label stands for: CD40L+CD69+ CD4 T cells responding to CMV lysate. The source is an adult man with HIV who was CMV-seropositive.

V is TRBV5-1 and J is TRBJ1-4, with D possibly TRBD1 on 5 matching bases. V lost 6 bases to trimming and J lost 3 bases, with 15 bases between them. CDR1 and CDR2 (germline): SGHRS, YFSETQ. The CDR3 runs to 15 residues. CDR3 nucleotide sequence: TGCGCCAGCACCGAAACAGGCATGGCTAATGAAAAACTGTTTTTT. This translates into CASTETGMANEKLFF.

This chain uses TRBV23-1 with TRBJ2-3, with D maybe TRBD2 (6 bases). TRBV23-1 is an ORF, and what it does is uncertain. The CDR3 loop spans 16 amino acids. Trimming took off 11 bases at V and 2 bases at J, with 23 bases between the two ends. Written as DNA, the CDR3 is TGCGCCCGCAAGGGAACGGCGGGGCCCCACACAGATACGCAGTATTTT. Its translation is CARKGTAGPHTDTQYF.

J is TRBJ2-7 and V is TRBV7-2, with D tentatively TRBD1 or TRBD2 (5 bases each). The CDR3 covers 16 residues. V was pared by 1 base and J by 7 bases, with 20 bases between. From germline, CDR1 is SGHTA and CDR2 FQGNSA. The CDR3 coding sequence is TGTGCCAGCAGCTTAGGGGCGGGTCGGCTGGGGGTAGAGCAGTACTTC. Translated, it gives CASSLGAGRLGVEQYF.

This chain connects TRBV5-6 to TRBJ1-4, with 8 bases identical to TRBD1. The ends lost 4 bases at V and 7 bases at J; junction bases unmatched: 9. Per germline, CDR1 SGHDT and CDR2 YYEEEE. The CDR3 totals 15 residues. CDR3 nucleotides: TGTGCCAGCAGCCCCGGAGGACAGGGAGGTGAAAAACTGTTTTTT. Residues: CASSPGGQGGEKLFF.

Within the sample, this clone is medium-sized. V and J are TRBV10-3 and TRBJ1-5; perhaps TRBD1 as D (6 bases). Germline CDR1 and CDR2: ENHRY and SYGVKD. V was pared by 3 bases and J by 0 bases, with 6 bases between. The CDR3 extends over 14 amino acids. The CDR3 sequence is CAISEQGSNQPQHF. The CDR3 DNA reads TGTGCCATCAGTGAACAGGGTAGCAATCAGCCCCAGCATTTT.

The rearrangement uses TRBV3-1 (or the pseudogene TRBV3-2) and TRBJ2-5; TRBD1 or TRBD2 may be the D gene (5 bases each). Germline V gene sequence: CDR1 LGHDT, CDR2 YNNKEL (reference sequence). Trimming shortened V by 1 base and J by 0 bases, and 24 bases separated the two germline ends. The CDR3 is 20 amino acids. CDR3 bases: TGTGCCAGCAGCCAAGTGATTGGGGGAAGGGGATCCTTGTACCAAGAGACCCAGTACTTC. Its translation is CASSQVIGGRGSLYQETQYF.

This sequence joins TRBV11-1 and TRBJ2-4; 9 bases agree with TRBD1. CDR1 SGHAT and CDR2 FQDESV come from the germline V gene (reference sequence). The CDR3 consists of 16 residues. Trimming took 5 bases from V and 3 from J; bases not matched to a gene: 8. The CDR3 DNA reads TGTGCCAGCAGCCAATCGGGACAGGGTGTCAAAAACATTCAGTACTTC. Its protein is CASSQSGQGVKNIQYF.